A selection of T cell receptor beta chains follows, all from one sample in a study of T cell repertoires in cytomegalovirus infection. A single record per CDR3 protein comes from TCRdb applying MiXCR to the reads. The table lists approximately 910,000 distinct CDR3 sequences, approximately 31% of them singletons. No cognate antigen is known for these TCRs. Material: cultured CD8+ T cells from PBMCs, obtained from culture after CMV antigen stimulation. All receptors come from a human donor in good health (CMV status not recorded). Some clones in this sample may be carry-over from other donors' samples. Each CDR3 is given with its conserved first and last residue. Fields, in order: CDR3 protein, CDR3 DNA, V gene, clone size, J gene, D gene. D genes are given only for firm matches. The size entry is marked missing in some rows and otherwise reads once, few, many or a size class.

CDR3 protein: CASSFLWGPTGELFF
CDR3 DNA: TGTGCCAGTAGTTTCCTTTGGGGTCCCACCGGGGAGCTGTTTTTT
V gene: TRBV19
clone size: .
J gene: TRBJ2-2
D gene: .

CDR3 protein: CAQQSRNTIYF
CDR3 DNA: TGTGCCCAGCAGAGTAGAAACACCATATATTTT
V gene: TRBV27
clone size: .
J gene: TRBJ1-3
D gene: .

CDR3 protein: CASSRLVSYNEQFF
CDR3 DNA: TGTGCCAGCAGTAGACTAGTCTCCTACAATGAGCAGTTCTTC
V gene: TRBV6-1
clone size: few
J gene: TRBJ2-1
D gene: .

CDR3 protein: CASSSLSRSTEAFF
CDR3 DNA: TGTGCCAGCAGCTCACTTTCCAGGAGCACTGAAGCTTTCTTT
V gene: TRBV7-9
clone size: .
J gene: TRBJ1-1
D gene: .

CDR3 protein: CASLGQDSTDTQYF
CDR3 DNA: TGTGCCAGCCTAGGTCAGGACTCCACAGATACGCAGTATTTT
V gene: TRBV2
clone size: few
J gene: TRBJ2-3
D gene: .

CDR3 protein: CASFSGNEQFF
CDR3 DNA: TGTGCCAGTTTTAGCGGCAATGAGCAGTTCTTC
V gene: TRBV27
clone size: .
J gene: TRBJ2-1
D gene: .

CDR3 protein: CASSQVSGAGEQYF
CDR3 DNA: TGTGCCAGCAGCCAAGTTTCGGGGGCTGGCGAGCAGTACTTC
V gene: TRBV14
clone size: few
J gene: TRBJ2-7
D gene: .

CDR3 protein: CASSSPRRQGAANEKLFF
CDR3 DNA: TGTGCCAGCAGTTCCCCGAGGAGACAGGGGGCAGCTAATGAAAAACTGTTTTTT
V gene: TRBV27
clone size: .
J gene: TRBJ1-4
D gene: TRBD1

CDR3 protein: CASSSYGPESSYNEQFF
CDR3 DNA: TGTGCCAGCAGCTCCTATGGCCCGGAGAGCTCCTACAATGAGCAGTTCTTC
V gene: TRBV5-5
clone size: few
J gene: TRBJ2-1
D gene: .

CDR3 protein: CASSVPGTGIGETQYF
CDR3 DNA: TGTGCCAGCAGTGTCCCCGGGACAGGGATCGGAGAGACCCAGTACTTC
V gene: TRBV6-6
clone size: once
J gene: TRBJ2-5
D gene: TRBD1

CDR3 protein: CASSQDPNGQFF
CDR3 DNA: TGCGCCAGCAGCCAAGATCCCAACGGGCAGTTCTTC
V gene: TRBV4-1
clone size: .
J gene: TRBJ2-1
D gene: .

CDR3 protein: CASRRDRGVNTEAFF
CDR3 DNA: TGTGCCAGCAGGCGGGACAGGGGGGTGAACACTGAAGCTTTCTTT
V gene: TRBV6-6
clone size: few
J gene: TRBJ1-1
D gene: TRBD1

CDR3 protein: CASSVRGGGVAGELFF
CDR3 DNA: TGTGCCAGCAGCGTCCGAGGGGGGGGAGTAGCCGGGGAGCTGTTTTTT
V gene: TRBV6-2/TRBV6-3
clone size: few
J gene: TRBJ2-2
D gene: .

CDR3 protein: CSARSGQGPSYGYTF
CDR3 DNA: TGCAGTGCTAGAAGCGGACAGGGGCCCTCCTATGGCTACACCTTC
V gene: TRBV20-1
clone size: .
J gene: TRBJ1-2
D gene: TRBD1

CDR3 protein: CASSSPGPSRDTEAFF
CDR3 DNA: TGTGCCAGCAGCTCCCCAGGTCCGTCCCGGGACACTGAAGCTTTCTTT
V gene: TRBV9
clone size: few
J gene: TRBJ1-1
D gene: .

CDR3 protein: CASSQGLAVGFQYF
CDR3 DNA: TGCGCCAGCAGCCAAGGACTAGCAGTGGGTTTTCAGTACTTC
V gene: TRBV4-1
clone size: .
J gene: TRBJ2-4
D gene: TRBD2

CDR3 protein: CAISESVRGKNIQYF
CDR3 DNA: TGTGCCATCAGTGAGTCAGTCAGGGGGAAAAACATTCAGTACTTC
V gene: TRBV10-3
clone size: .
J gene: TRBJ2-4
D gene: TRBD1

CDR3 protein: CASSPPGLHNEQFF
CDR3 DNA: TGTGCCAGCAGTCCCCCCGGACTCCACAATGAGCAGTTCTTC
V gene: TRBV12-3/TRBV12-4
clone size: few
J gene: TRBJ2-1
D gene: .

CDR3 protein: CASSRGRQGYTEAFF
CDR3 DNA: TGTGCCAGCAGCCGGGGACGGCAGGGATACACTGAAGCTTTCTTT
V gene: TRBV7-6
clone size: .
J gene: TRBJ1-1
D gene: .

CDR3 protein: CASSYSRPGNTGELFF
CDR3 DNA: TGTGCCAGCAGTTACTCGCGGCCGGGGAACACCGGGGAGCTGTTTTTT
V gene: TRBV6-5
clone size: few
J gene: TRBJ2-2
D gene: .

CDR3 protein: CASSLTRSTINEWRETQYF
CDR3 DNA: TGTGCCAGCAGCTTAACGAGGTCGACAATCAATGAGTGGAGAGAGACCCAGTACTTC
V gene: TRBV11-2
clone size: few
J gene: TRBJ2-5
D gene: .

CDR3 protein: CASSLLVRGVNEKLFF
CDR3 DNA: TGTGCCAGCAGCTTATTGGTGAGGGGCGTTAACGAAAAACTGTTTTTT
V gene: TRBV7-8
clone size: few
J gene: TRBJ1-4
D gene: .

CDR3 protein: CATSAFDYNEQFF
CDR3 DNA: TGTGCCACCAGTGCGTTCGACTACAATGAGCAGTTCTTC
V gene: TRBV24-1
clone size: few
J gene: TRBJ2-1
D gene: .

CDR3 protein: CASLPGTGSEKLFF
CDR3 DNA: TGTGCCAGCCTCCCGGGGACAGGGAGTGAAAAACTGTTTTTT
V gene: TRBV12-3/TRBV12-4
clone size: few
J gene: TRBJ1-4
D gene: TRBD1

CDR3 protein: CASSLGDRANTEAFF
CDR3 DNA: TGTGCCAGCAGCTTAGGGGACAGGGCGAACACTGAAGCTTTCTTT
V gene: TRBV7-6
clone size: few
J gene: TRBJ1-1
D gene: TRBD1

CDR3 protein: CASSPRDRPNYGYTF
CDR3 DNA: TGTGCCAGCAGCCCTAGGGACAGACCTAACTATGGCTACACCTTC
V gene: TRBV7-8
clone size: many
J gene: TRBJ1-2
D gene: TRBD1

CDR3 protein: CASSYLQPANTGELFF
CDR3 DNA: TGTGCCAGCAGTTACTTACAGCCCGCGAACACCGGGGAGCTGTTTTTT
V gene: TRBV6-5
clone size: .
J gene: TRBJ2-2
D gene: .

CDR3 protein: CASSALLREIGPDEQFF
CDR3 DNA: TGTGCCAGCAGCGCACTACTACGGGAAATAGGGCCCGATGAGCAGTTCTTC
V gene: TRBV7-6
clone size: .
J gene: TRBJ2-1
D gene: .

CDR3 protein: CATSRVNSNTEAFF
CDR3 DNA: TGTGCCACCAGCAGAGTAAACAGTAACACTGAAGCTTTCTTT
V gene: TRBV15
clone size: few
J gene: TRBJ1-1
D gene: .

CDR3 protein: CSVEAAAGNTIYF
CDR3 DNA: TGCAGCGTTGAAGCGGCAGCCGGAAACACCATATATTTT
V gene: TRBV29-1
clone size: .
J gene: TRBJ1-3
D gene: .

CDR3 protein: CASYRDRGPPDSGANVLTF
CDR3 DNA: TGTGCCAGCTACCGGGACAGGGGCCCCCCGGACTCTGGGGCCAACGTCCTGACTTTC
V gene: TRBV19
clone size: .
J gene: TRBJ2-6
D gene: TRBD1

CDR3 protein: CASSLGDRVGPQHF
CDR3 DNA: TGTGCCAGCAGTTTAGGGGACAGGGTTGGGCCCCAGCATTTT
V gene: TRBV12-3/TRBV12-4
clone size: .
J gene: TRBJ1-5
D gene: TRBD1

CDR3 protein: CASSPIGNQPQHF
CDR3 DNA: TGTGCCAGCAGCCCTATTGGGAACCAGCCCCAGCATTTT
V gene: TRBV27
clone size: many
J gene: TRBJ1-5
D gene: .

CDR3 protein: CASSEDSNTEAFF
CDR3 DNA: TGCGCCAGCAGTGAGGACAGTAACACTGAAGCTTTCTTT
V gene: TRBV10-1
clone size: many
J gene: TRBJ1-1
D gene: .

CDR3 protein: CASSFQPTSTNEKLFF
CDR3 DNA: TGTGCCAGCAGTTTTCAGCCGACGTCAACTAATGAAAAACTGTTTTTT
V gene: TRBV28
clone size: .
J gene: TRBJ1-4
D gene: .

CDR3 protein: CASSEGRKRDQPQHF
CDR3 DNA: TGTGCCAGCAGTGAGGGACGGAAACGCGATCAGCCCCAGCATTTT
V gene: TRBV6-1
clone size: many
J gene: TRBJ1-5
D gene: .

CDR3 protein: CASSVWASPTGIEGEKLFF
CDR3 DNA: TGTGCCAGTAGTGTATGGGCTTCGCCCACAGGGATCGAAGGGGAAAAACTGTTTTTT
V gene: TRBV19
clone size: few
J gene: TRBJ1-4
D gene: .

CDR3 protein: CASSSTDSPTYGYTF
CDR3 DNA: TGTGCCAGCAGCTCAACAGACAGCCCTACCTATGGCTACACCTTC
V gene: TRBV7-9
clone size: few
J gene: TRBJ1-2
D gene: .

CDR3 protein: CASSGSYGYTF
CDR3 DNA: TGTGCCAGCAGTGGAAGCTATGGCTACACCTTC
V gene: TRBV6-1
clone size: many
J gene: TRBJ1-2
D gene: .

CDR3 protein: CASSLEGYRTDTQYF
CDR3 DNA: TGTGCCAGCAGCCTCGAGGGGTACCGCACAGATACGCAGTATTTT
V gene: TRBV5-6
clone size: few
J gene: TRBJ2-3
D gene: .

CDR3 protein: CATSSRQGDNYGYTF
CDR3 DNA: TGTGCCACCAGCAGCAGACAGGGAGATAACTATGGCTACACCTTC
V gene: TRBV15
clone size: .
J gene: TRBJ1-2
D gene: TRBD1